These 12 T cell receptor beta chains came from one sample sequenced in a study of T cell responses to AZD1222 COVID-19 vaccine. The repertoire was sequenced with immunoSEQ multiplex PCR; TCRdb's copy has only in-frame clones and lacks some. This table has about 120,000 clones, about 90% appearing once. The material was peripheral blood, obtained on day 0 of AZD1222 vaccination. These receptors were taken from an adult in good health.

The chain employs TRBV7-6 and TRBJ2-1; 7 bases fit TRBD1. The germline V gene has CDR1 SGHVS and CDR2 FNYEAQ. J gave up 5 bases and V 4 bases, and 11 bases lay outside the gene matches. The CDR3 extends over 16 amino acids. CDR3 sequence: CASSSRTGRTNNEQFF. CDR3 sequence (DNA): TGTGCCAGCAGCTCACGGACAGGACGTACAAACAATGAGCAGTTCTTC.

The genes are TRBV27 and TRBJ1-2, with TRBD1 as a possible D gene (6 bases). The germline V and J ends were trimmed by 6 bases and 8 bases, with 16 bases remaining between them. The CDR3 is made up of 13 amino acids. CDR1 MNHEY and CDR2 SMNVEV come from the germline V gene (reference sequence). In DNA form, the CDR3 reads TGTGCCAGCAGGAGCCGGGGGCGTGACGGCTACACCTTC. It encodes CASRSRGRDGYTF.

The chain is built from TRBV18 and TRBJ2-6; 7 bases map to TRBD1. Germline values: CDR1 KGHSH, CDR2 LQKENI. J lost 3 bases, V lost 2 bases, and 1 base had no gene match. This CDR3 spans 15 amino acids. CDR3 DNA sequence: TGTGCCAGCTCACCAGGGACAGTTGGGGCCAACGTCCTGACTTTC. Residues: CASSPGTVGANVLTF. The full variable domain, with the rest looked up from reference TRBV18 and TRBJ2-6, is NAGVMQNPRHLVRRRGQEARLRCSPMKGHSHVYWYRQLPEEGLKFMVYLQKENIIDESGMPKERFSAEFPKEGPSILRIQQVVRGDSAAYFCASSPGTVGANVLTFGAGSRLTVL.

The rearrangement joins TRBV19 to TRBJ2-7, with unresolved D. Per the germline V gene, CDR1 is LNHDA and CDR2 is SQIVND (reference sequence). Trimming shortened V by 0 bases and J by 1 base, and 7 bases separated the two germline ends. CDR3 length: 14 residues. For the CDR3, the DNA is TGTGCCAGTAGTATAGAGCTCGGGTCCTACGAGCAGTACTTC. Amino acids: CASSIELGSYEQYF.

The V gene is TRBV9, the J gene TRBJ1-2; tentatively, D is TRBD1 (6 bases). The CDR3 is 13 amino acids. V was cut by 3 bases and J by 7 bases, with 13 bases left in between. Germline V gene lookup returns CDR1 SGDLS and CDR2 YYNGEE. The CDR3 protein is CASSDGGRLGYTF. CDR3 DNA sequence: TGTGCCAGCAGCGACGGGGGGCGCCTTGGCTACACCTTC. Using reference TRBV9 and TRBJ1-2 for the parts outside the CDR3, the full variable domain is DSGVTQTPKHLITATGQRVTLRCSPRSGDLSVYWYQQSLDQGLQFLIQYYNGEERAKGNILERFSAQQFPDLHSELNLSSLELGDSALYFCASSDGGRLGYTFGSGTRLTVV.

The J gene is TRBJ2-5, the V gene TRBV11-2; weak D call: TRBD1 (5 bases). Germline V gene sequence: CDR1 SGHAT, CDR2 FQNNGV. This CDR3 comprises 15 residues. Between the trimmed V and J ends, which lost 5 bases and 5 bases, there was a span of 18 bases. This CDR3 reads CASSHWTTTWETQYF. The CDR3 region has the DNA TGTGCCAGCAGCCATTGGACAACGACATGGGAGACCCAGTACTTC.

The V call is TRBV5-1, the J call TRBJ1-6, with TRBD1 identical over 8 bases. CDR3 size: 15 residues. Germline CDR1 SGHRS, CDR2 YFSETQ. Germline trimming cut 4 bases from V and 8 bases from J; bases unmatched to any gene: 8. CDR3 protein: CASSPLTGGYSPLHF. As DNA, the CDR3 is TGCGCCAGCAGCCCCTTAACAGGGGGTTATTCACCCCTCCACTTT.

The V call is TRBV6-4, the J call TRBJ1-1, with D hard to call. V gave up 4 bases and J gave up 4 bases, with 16 bases separating them. Per germline, CDR1 MRHNA and CDR2 SNTAGT. This CDR3 comprises 15 residues. In DNA, the CDR3 is TGTGCCAGCAGTGCACAGTGGGGTGGAGGCACTGAAGCTTTCTTT. Amino acid sequence: CASSAQWGGGTEAFF.

On this clone: One junction end disagrees with the germline gene, perhaps due to a read error. J is TRBJ1-3 and V is TRBV2; 9 bases map to TRBD1. This CDR3 region has 14 residues. Germline V gene sequence: CDR1 SNHLY, CDR2 FYNNEI. The CDR3 loop reads CASSEDRGGNTIYF. The CDR3 coding sequence is TGTGCCAGCAGCGAAGACAGGGGGGGAAACACCATATATTTT.

The count of this clone is one. This chain joins TRBV10-3 and TRBJ2-5, with 7 bases aligning to TRBD1. The germline V gene encodes CDR1 ENHRY and CDR2 SYGVKD. This CDR3 contains 15 residues. V lost 10 bases and J lost 5; bases outside the gene matches: 16. As DNA, the CDR3 is TGTGCCAGCGGACCGGGACAGCCCAGGGGGGAGACCCAGTACTTC. Translation: CASGPGQPRGETQYF.

J is TRBJ2-5 and V is TRBV7-9; TRBD2 aligns across 10 bases. V shed 3 bases, J shed 4 bases, and the junction held 8 bases outside the gene matches. The CDR3 is 16 amino acids. CDR1 SEHNR and CDR2 FQNEAQ come from the germline V gene (reference sequence). The CDR3 nucleotides are TGTGCCAGCAGCTTCAAGCGGGGGGGATTGGGAGAGACCCAGTACTTC. It yields the protein CASSFKRGGLGETQYF.

V usage is TRBV19 and J usage is TRBJ1-1; tentatively, D is TRBD1 (6 bases). The germline V gene encodes CDR1 LNHDA and CDR2 SQIVND (reference sequence). The V end was cut by 3 bases, the J end by 7 bases, with 12 bases between. The CDR3 consists of 13 residues. The CDR3 is CASSIGGRNEAFF. CDR3 DNA: TGTGCCAGTAGTATTGGGGGGCGGAATGAAGCTTTCTTT.